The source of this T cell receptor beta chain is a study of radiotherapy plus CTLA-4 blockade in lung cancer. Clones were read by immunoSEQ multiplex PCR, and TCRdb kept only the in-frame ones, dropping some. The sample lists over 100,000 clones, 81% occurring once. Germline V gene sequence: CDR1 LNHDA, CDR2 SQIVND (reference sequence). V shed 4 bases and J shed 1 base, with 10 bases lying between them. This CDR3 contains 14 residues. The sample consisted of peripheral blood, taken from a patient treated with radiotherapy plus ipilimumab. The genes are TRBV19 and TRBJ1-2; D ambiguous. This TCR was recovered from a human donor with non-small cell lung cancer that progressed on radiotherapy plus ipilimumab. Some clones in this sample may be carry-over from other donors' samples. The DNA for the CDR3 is TGTGCCAGTAGTAGGTTCGGATTTAACTATGGCTACACCTTC. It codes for CASSRFGFNYGYTF.